This TCR beta chain was observed in a study of blood T cell repertoires in COVID-19. Study information: Sites across the United States, Italy and Spain contributed samples from acute and convalescent COVID-19. The cDNA or gDNA used as material had been derived from T cells, B-cell-depleted T cells, or PBMCs.

In the source study's methods: Quantification of nucleated cells was approximated via reference gene primer amplification. TCRdb's copy holds only in-frame clones and misses some; the assay was immunoSEQ multiplex PCR. V and J calls and clone size are given by that table; D and trimming were obtained from the DNA. The sample gives 400,000 to 550,000 clones, around 89% of which show up once; 4% to 5.5% is in the top ten. With V trimmed by 5 bases and J by 3 bases, 9 bases remained unmatched. Germline CDR1 reads SGHRS; CDR2 reads YFSETQ. This CDR3 spans 15 amino acids. This rearrangement joins TRBV5-1 to TRBJ2-7; 9 positions agree with TRBD1. The specimen was peripheral blood. The sequence was obtained from a woman aged 30 to 39 with acute or convalescent COVID-19. The CDR3 region is CASRSDTGGNYEQYF. CDR3 bases: TGCGCCAGCAGATCTGATACAGGGGGCAACTACGAGCAGTACTTC.